These 25 T cell receptor beta chains were sequenced from one sample in a study of OX40 agonist ivuxolimab in advanced cancers. Sequencing was performed with immunoSEQ multiplex PCR; in TCRdb, only in-frame clones are kept and a portion is missing. The sample yields 85,000 to 95,000 clones, roughly 87% seen once. The specimen comprised CD4+ or CD8+ T cells sorted from blood, sampled in a trial of the OX40 agonist ivuxolimab. All receptors come from an adult with an advanced solid tumor such as melanoma, head and neck, liver or kidney cancer.

This chain connects TRBV7-8 to TRBJ1-5; D gene uncertain. Germline values: CDR1 SGHVS, CDR2 FQNEAQ. Trimming took 5 bases from V and 3 from J, leaving 20 bases between them. The CDR3 totals 17 residues. CDR3 in DNA: TGTGCCAGCAGCCCCCCCGGGAACCTAAACAACAATCAGCCCCAGCATTTT. This sequence encodes CASSPPGNLNNNQPQHF.

This clone was seen just once. V and J are TRBV9 and TRBJ1-1; 7 bases match TRBD1. The CDR3 spans 14 residues. J lost 1 base, V lost 4 bases, and 4 bases had no gene match. The germline gives CDR1 SGDLS, CDR2 YYNGEE. CDR3 loop: CASSFGTENTEAFF. The CDR3 nucleotides read TGTGCCAGCAGCTTCGGGACAGAGAACACTGAAGCTTTCTTT.

The chain uses TRBV2 and TRBJ2-5; D not resolved. This CDR3 spans 16 amino acids. Germline-derived CDR1 and CDR2 are SNHLY and FYNNEI. V lost 6 bases and J 1 base, leaving 18 bases between the germline ends. Here the CDR3 DNA reads TGTGCCAGCAGCACCTCGACATTGTGGGTCCAAGAGACCCAGTACTTC. Its translation is CASSTSTLWVQETQYF.

The gene calls are TRBV28 and TRBJ1-5, with D uncertain. This CDR3 contains 12 residues. The germline V gene encodes CDR1 MDHEN and CDR2 SYDVKM. V was shortened by 2 bases and J by 9 bases, with 8 bases between the two germline ends. This CDR3 is CASSLGLGPQHF. CDR3 nucleotide sequence: TGTGCCAGCAGTTTAGGGTTAGGGCCCCAGCATTTT.

The chain uses TRBV6-5 and TRBJ2-7; D uncertain. Trimming cost V 0 bases and J 3 bases, with 6 bases left between them. Germline loops: CDR1 MNHEY, CDR2 SVGAGI. The CDR3 covers 13 residues. CDR3 sequence reads: CASSYSVGYEQYF. The CDR3 DNA follows: TGTGCCAGCAGTTACTCTGTCGGCTACGAGCAGTACTTC.

V usage is TRBV19 and J usage is TRBJ1-5; tentative D call: TRBD1 (5 bases). Per the germline V gene, CDR1 is LNHDA and CDR2 is SQIVND (reference sequence). With 6 bases removed from V and 3 bases from J, the gap between germline ends came to 21 bases. The CDR3 is 17 amino acids. The CDR3 DNA sequence: TGTGCCAGTAGCCCGGATATGGGACCCCCCGACAATCAGCCCCAGCATTTT. Residues: CASSPDMGPPDNQPQHF. The full variable domain, its missing parts supplied by reference TRBV19 and TRBJ1-5, is DGGITQSPKYLFRKEGQNVTLSCEQNLNHDAMYWYRQDPGQGLRLIYYSQIVNDFQKGDIAEGYSVSREKKESFPLTVTSAQKNPTAFYLCASSPDMGPPDNQPQHFGDGTRLSIL.

CDR3 amino acids: CASSRFDRANTEAFF. CDR3 sequence (DNA): TGTGCCAGCAGCCGTTTCGACAGGGCGAACACTGAAGCTTTCTTT. J is TRBJ1-1 and V is TRBV5-4, with 7 bases that match TRBD1. The trim removed 4 bases at V and 1 base at J, leaving 7 bases unmatched. The CDR3 has 15 residues. Germline lookup yields CDR1 SGHNT and CDR2 YYREEE (reference sequence).

The chain couples TRBV9 to TRBJ2-7; TRBD1 aligns across 9 bases. The trim removed 4 bases at V and 3 bases at J, leaving 11 bases unmatched. The CDR3 sequence is 16 residues long. Germline CDR1 reads SGDLS; CDR2 reads YYNGEE. The CDR3 region has the DNA TGTGCCAGCAGCTTTTCCGGGACAGGGAACCTCTACGAGCAGTACTTC. Encoded protein: CASSFSGTGNLYEQYF. The full variable domain, completed using reference TRBV9 and TRBJ2-7, is DSGVTQTPKHLITATGQRVTLRCSPRSGDLSVYWYQQSLDQGLQFLIQYYNGEERAKGNILERFSAQQFPDLHSELNLSSLELGDSALYFCASSFSGTGNLYEQYFGPGTRLTVT.

This chain joins TRBV28 and TRBJ2-7; D is ambiguous. The CDR3 runs 11 residues. CDR1 and CDR2 from the germline V gene are MDHEN and SYDVKM. V shed 2 bases and J shed 6 bases, with 5 bases lying between them. The CDR3 coding sequence is TGTGCCAGCAGTTTACAAGGCGAGCAGTACTTC. As protein: CASSLQGEQYF. Full variable domain (outside the CDR3, taken from reference TRBV28 and TRBJ2-7): DVKVTQSSRYLVKRTGEKVFLECVQDMDHENMFWYRQDPGLGLRLIYFSYDVKMKEKGDIPEGYSVSREKKERFSLILESASTNQTSMYLCASSLQGEQYFGPGTRLTVT.

The V call is TRBV6-1, the J call TRBJ2-3; TRBD1 matches 7 bases. This CDR3 is 15 amino acids long. The trim removed 8 bases at V and 1 base at J, leaving 9 bases unmatched. Germline loops: CDR1 MNHNS, CDR2 SASEGT. Here the CDR3 DNA reads TGTGCCAGCGGCACGGCGCAGGGGGGCACAGATACGCAGTATTTT. Protein product: CASGTAQGGTDTQYF.

The chain couples TRBV30 to TRBJ1-5; D call uncertain. Germline lookup yields CDR1 GTSNPN and CDR2 SVGIG (reference sequence). Trimming cost V 3 bases and J 2 bases, with 11 bases left between them. CDR3 size: 14 residues. CDR3 amino acids: CAWSGQAGNQPQHF. In DNA form, the CDR3 reads TGTGCCTGGAGCGGGCAGGCGGGCAATCAGCCCCAGCATTTT. Full variable domain (missing parts from reference TRBV30 and TRBJ1-5): SQTIHQWPATLVQPVGSPLSLECTVEGTSNPNLYWYRQAAGRGLQLLFYSVGIGQISSEVPQNLSASRPQDRQFILSSKKLLLSDSGFYLCAWSGQAGNQPQHFGDGTRLSIL.

CDR3 nucleotide sequence: TGTGCCAGCAGCCGTTCCGGGACAGGGAGGAATGAGCAGTTCTTC. It specifies CASSRSGTGRNEQFF. The chain is built from TRBV27 and TRBJ2-1, with 9 bases that match TRBD1. The germline CDR1 and CDR2 sequences are MNHEY and SMNVEV (reference sequence). The CDR3 loop spans 15 amino acids. Germline trimming cut 6 bases from V and 7 bases from J; bases unmatched to any gene: 10.

The V call is TRBV30, the J call TRBJ2-3; D remains unclear. The CDR3 covers 14 residues. Trimming shortened V by 1 base and J by 1 base, and 9 bases separated the two germline ends. Germline V gives CDR1 GTSNPN, CDR2 SVGIG (reference sequence). CDR3 coding DNA: TGTGCCTGGAGTGGGGCCCTCGGCACAGATACGCAGTATTTT. It yields the protein CAWSGALGTDTQYF.

The chain has TRBV7-3 and TRBJ2-5, with a weak D call TRBD1 (5 bases). V lost 2 bases and J 3 bases, leaving 10 bases between the germline ends. This CDR3 comprises 14 residues. Germline V gives CDR1 SGHTA, CDR2 FQGTGA. DNA for the CDR3: TGTGCCAGCAGCTTAGACCGGACAAAAGAGACCCAGTACTTC. Amino acids: CASSLDRTKETQYF.

The chain employs TRBV4-1 and TRBJ2-1; D is possibly TRBD2 (6 bases). Germline CDR1 reads MGHRA; CDR2 reads YSYEKL. The CDR3 length is 14 residues. V shed 4 bases and J shed 9 bases, with 16 bases lying between them. CDR3 in DNA: TGCGCCAGCAGCCCCCCGGCCGGGAGAAGTGAGCAGTTCTTC. This sequence encodes CASSPPAGRSEQFF.

The V call is TRBV5-4, the J call TRBJ1-5; 8 bases map to TRBD1. This CDR3 is 16 amino acids long. CDR1 and CDR2 (germline): SGHNT, YYREEE (reference sequence). Trimming cost V 2 bases and J 1 base; bases outside gene matches: 5. The CDR3 loop reads CASSFSGGASNQPQHF. The CDR3 DNA sequence: TGTGCCAGCAGCTTTTCAGGGGGCGCAAGCAATCAGCCCCAGCATTTT.

V and J are TRBV7-3 and TRBJ2-1, with D hard to call. Trimming shortened V by 5 bases and J by 0 bases, and 14 bases separated the two germline ends. The germline V gene encodes CDR1 SGHTA and CDR2 FQGTGA. The CDR3 runs 16 residues. CDR3 loop: CASSITPSSSYNEQFF. DNA for the CDR3: TGTGCCAGCAGCATTACTCCATCGAGCTCCTACAATGAGCAGTTCTTC. The variable domain in full, completed from reference TRBV7-3 and TRBJ2-1, reads GAGVSQTPSNKVTEKGKYVELRCDPISGHTALYWYRQSLGQGPEFLIYFQGTGAADDSGLPNDRFFAVRPEGSVSTLKIQRTERGDSAVYLCASSITPSSSYNEQFFGPGTRLTVL.

The V call is TRBV19, the J call TRBJ2-3, with TRBD2 as a possible D gene (7 bases). The CDR3 loop spans 14 amino acids. The V end lost 3 bases, the J end lost 4 bases, and 11 bases lay between the germline ends. Germline CDR1 is LNHDA and CDR2 is SQIVND (reference sequence). The CDR3 reads CASSMGGAADTQYF. For the CDR3, the DNA is TGTGCCAGTAGTATGGGGGGGGCGGCAGATACGCAGTATTTT. The full variable domain, in which reference TRBV19 and TRBJ2-3 provide the parts outside the CDR3, is DGGITQSPKYLFRKEGQNVTLSCEQNLNHDAMYWYRQDPGQGLRLIYYSQIVNDFQKGDIAEGYSVSREKKESFPLTVTSAQKNPTAFYLCASSMGGAADTQYFGPGTRLTVL.

J is TRBJ2-1 and V is TRBV5-8, with D possibly TRBD1 on 5 matching bases. The ends were cut back, 6 bases at V and 0 bases at J, with 13 bases in the middle. CDR1 is SGHTS, CDR2 YDEGEE, per germline. The CDR3 sequence is 15 residues long. CDR3 bases: TGTGCCAGCACCAAAGGGGTTTCCTCCTACAATGAGCAGTTCTTC. As protein: CASTKGVSSYNEQFF. Drawing the rest from reference TRBV5-8 and TRBJ2-1, the complete variable domain is EAGVTQSPTHLIKTRGQQATLRCSPISGHTSVYWYQQALGLGLQFLLWYDEGEERNRGNFPPRFSGRQFPNYSSELNVNALELEDSALYLCASTKGVSSYNEQFFGPGTRLTVL.

This clone was counted a single time. The V call is TRBV5-1, the J call TRBJ2-7; 7 nucleotides match TRBD1. This CDR3 spans 13 amino acids. Germline lookup yields CDR1 SGHRS and CDR2 YFSETQ. The trim removed 4 bases at V and 3 bases at J, leaving 4 bases unmatched. DNA of the CDR3: TGCGCCAGCAGCGGGACAGTTAGCTACGAGCAGTACTTC. Translated, it gives CASSGTVSYEQYF. Filled out from reference TRBV5-1 and TRBJ2-7, the complete variable domain reads KAGVTQTPRYLIKTRGQQVTLSCSPISGHRSVSWYQQTPGQGLQFLFEYFSETQRNKGNFPGRFSGRQFSNSRSEMNVSTLELGDSALYLCASSGTVSYEQYFGPGTRLTVT.

V and J are TRBV6-6 and TRBJ1-1; no clear D. This CDR3 region has 14 residues. The germline V gene has CDR1 MNHNY and CDR2 SVGAGI (reference sequence). V was shortened by 5 bases and J by 8 bases, with 18 bases between the two germline ends. The CDR3 nucleotides are TGTGCCAGCAGTCGTCAGGCCCCTCAGGTAGAAGCTTTCTTT. Amino acids: CASSRQAPQVEAFF.

The CDR3 DNA reads TGCGCCAGCAGCCAGGACCGGAAAATAACAAACACCATATATTTT. Translating gives CASSQDRKITNTIYF. The J gene is TRBJ1-3, the V gene TRBV4-1; no reliable D call. This CDR3 has 15 residues. In germline, CDR1 is MGHRA, CDR2 YSYEKL. V dropped 3 bases and J dropped 6 bases, with 15 bases sitting between them.

The V gene is TRBV19, the J gene TRBJ1-5; no definite D call. Per germline, CDR1 LNHDA and CDR2 SQIVND (reference sequence). Trimming left V 10 bases short and J 2 bases short, with 18 bases between. CDR3 size: 15 residues. In DNA form, the CDR3 reads TGTGCCATGACTAAGGGAAGGGCTGGCAATCAGCCCCAGCATTTT. Translation: CAMTKGRAGNQPQHF.

V usage is TRBV7-2 and J usage is TRBJ1-2, with D unclear. Germline CDR1 reads SGHTA; CDR2 reads FQGNSA. CDR3 size: 15 residues. V was pared by 2 bases and J by 5 bases, with 15 bases between. The CDR3: CASSLIGLGSYGYTF. CDR3 nucleotides: TGTGCCAGCAGCTTAATCGGTTTGGGTAGTTATGGCTACACCTTC.

The V gene is TRBV7-2, the J gene TRBJ2-1; D not certain. In germline, CDR1 is SGHTA, CDR2 FQGNSA. The CDR3 extends over 12 amino acids. Deletions cut 1 base from V and 7 bases from J, with 5 bases between. CDR3: CASSLVGNEQFF. The CDR3 nucleotides are TGTGCCAGCAGCTTAGTTGGGAATGAGCAGTTCTTC.